Presented here are 30 T cell receptor beta chains from one specimen sequenced in a study of CD8 T cells in ankylosing spondylitis. TCRdb reprocessed the 5' RACE reads via MiXCR and lists one record per CDR3 protein. The data show about 310,000 distinct CDR3 sequences, less than 25% seen once. Source material: blood, either unsorted or a sorted T cell fraction (not recorded which). The source is a female donor with ankylosing spondylitis or in good health (not recorded which).

J is TRBJ2-1 and V is TRBV6-2 or TRBV6-3; D is unresolved. The CDR3 length is 15 residues. The V gene's germline CDR1 is MNHEY and CDR2 SVGEGT. V was cut by 0 bases and J by 1 base, with 7 bases left in between. This CDR3 is CASSYSVRSYNEQFF. The CDR3 nucleotides read TGTGCCAGCAGTTACTCGGTGAGGTCCTACAATGAGCAGTTCTTC.

In this sample, this clonotype turned up many times. The chain recombines TRBV29-1 with TRBJ1-4; D may be TRBD1 (6 bases). Germline CDR1 reads SQVTM; CDR2 reads ANQGSEA. Deletions cut 6 bases from V and 8 bases from J, with 16 bases between. The CDR3 has 13 residues. CDR3 sequence (DNA): TGCAGCGTGGTGATACAGGGAGAGGAAAAACTGTTTTTT. Encoded protein: CSVVIQGEEKLFF.

This clonotype was seen a few times. The chain employs TRBV12-3 or TRBV12-4 and TRBJ1-4, with TRBD1 matching over 9 bases. The CDR3 consists of 16 residues. V was pared by 5 bases and J by 5 bases, with 9 bases of the junction left unmatched. The CDR3 region has the DNA TGTGCCAGCAGTCAACAGACAGGGGGGGGGAATGAAAAACTGTTTTTT. Its translation: CASSQQTGGGNEKLFF.

This clonotype has a count of ten or more. This sequence joins TRBV5-1 and TRBJ1-4; D possibly corresponds to TRBD1 (5 bases). CDR3 length: 17 residues. The V gene's germline CDR1 is SGHRS and CDR2 YFSETQ. V shed 4 bases and J shed 0 bases, with 16 bases lying between them. DNA for the CDR3: TGCGCCAGCAGCCTACGAGGGGTTCGAGCAACTAATGAAAAACTGTTTTTT. It is translated as CASSLRGVRATNEKLFF.

The CDR3 sequence is CASSGDRDLYEQYF. CDR3 nucleotides: TGTGCCAGCAGCGGCGACAGGGACCTATACGAGCAGTACTTC. V is TRBV7-9 and J is TRBJ2-7, with 7 positions matching TRBD1. Trimming cost V 5 bases and J 4 bases; bases outside gene matches: 8. Per germline, CDR1 SEHNR and CDR2 FQNEAQ (reference sequence). CDR3 length equals 14 residues.

There are many counts of this clonotype. This chain links TRBV7-9 with TRBJ2-3; D gene uncertain. This CDR3 contains 13 residues. Germline CDR1 SEHNR, CDR2 FQNEAQ (reference sequence). V shed 4 bases and J shed 6 bases, with 11 bases lying between them. CDR3 loop: CASSSSGRDTQYF. The DNA of the CDR3 is TGTGCCAGCAGCTCCTCAGGACGTGATACGCAGTATTTT.

In this sample, this clonotype turned up many times. The chain recombines TRBV20-1 with TRBJ2-7; D is possibly TRBD1 (7 bases). CDR3 length: 13 residues. The V end lost 5 bases, the J end lost 10 bases, and 21 bases lay between the germline ends. Germline CDR1 DFQATT, CDR2 SNEGSKA (reference sequence). CDR3 in amino acids: CSALWTGGGEQYF. In DNA, the CDR3 is TGCAGTGCTCTGTGGACAGGCGGCGGGGAACAGTACTTC.

The rearrangement links TRBV2 to TRBJ2-2, with D uncertain. Per the germline V gene, CDR1 is SNHLY and CDR2 is FYNNEI. The CDR3 is 15 residues long. V was pared by 2 bases and J by 0 bases, with 7 bases between. The CDR3 nucleotides are TGTGCCAGCAGTGAAAAGAGGTCGAACACCGGGGAGCTGTTTTTT. It specifies CASSEKRSNTGELFF.

This clonotype was picked up many times. The chain links TRBV7-2 to TRBJ2-1, with D uncertain. CDR3 length: 14 residues. Germline loops: CDR1 SGHTA, CDR2 FQGNSA. V lost 5 bases and J lost 4, with 12 bases in between. CDR3 nucleotide sequence: TGTGCCAGCAGCCCTCCGGACGCTTACAATGAGCAGTTCTTC. This codes for CASSPPDAYNEQFF.

The rearrangement links TRBV5-1 to TRBJ2-3; D possibly corresponds to TRBD2 (6 bases). V lost 4 bases to trimming and J lost 3 bases, with 18 bases between them. This CDR3 spans 16 amino acids. The germline V gene encodes CDR1 SGHRS and CDR2 YFSETQ. CDR3 protein: CASSSPRLAKTDTQYF. The CDR3 nucleotides are TGCGCCAGCAGCAGCCCGCGGCTAGCGAAAACAGATACGCAGTATTTT.

V usage is TRBV5-1 and J usage is TRBJ1-1; D gene uncertain. V was trimmed by 4 bases and J by 0 bases, leaving 10 bases between them. The CDR3 has 14 residues. Germline values: CDR1 SGHRS, CDR2 YFSETQ. CDR3 protein: CASSRLSMNTEAFF. As DNA, the CDR3 is TGCGCCAGCAGCCGACTATCCATGAACACTGAAGCTTTCTTT.

This chain joins TRBV11-2 and TRBJ2-4, with 8 bases matching TRBD2. Per germline, CDR1 SGHAT and CDR2 FQNNGV. The CDR3 extends over 14 amino acids. Trimming removed 1 base from V and 8 bases from J; junction bases left unmatched: 4. Written as DNA, the CDR3 is TGTGCCAGCAGCTTAGCGGGGGGGGAATACATTCAGTACTTC. Protein sequence: CASSLAGGEYIQYF.

The sample holds many counts of this clonotype. The chain links TRBV10-3 to TRBJ2-1; the match to TRBD2 covers 8 bases. The V and J ends lost 7 bases and 8 bases, in that order; junction bases with no gene match: 10. Germline CDR1 ENHRY, CDR2 SYGVKD. This CDR3 is built from 14 residues. CDR3: CAINRGWREDEQFF. The CDR3 region has the DNA TGTGCCATCAACCGAGGATGGCGGGAGGATGAGCAGTTCTTC.

The chain recombines TRBV6-4 with TRBJ2-1; the D is unclear. Trimming took 5 bases from V and 1 from J, leaving 12 bases between them. CDR3 length: 15 residues. Germline CDR1 reads MRHNA; CDR2 reads SNTAGT. The CDR3 spells CASSRSPLSYNEQFF. The CDR3 coding sequence is TGTGCCAGCAGTAGGTCTCCACTATCCTACAATGAGCAGTTCTTC.

At least ten counts were recorded for this clonotype. The genes are TRBV5-1 and TRBJ2-1; D possibly matches TRBD1 or TRBD2 (5 bases each). Trimming left V 0 bases short and J 4 bases short, with 14 bases between. CDR3 length equals 16 residues. CDR1 SGHRS and CDR2 YFSETQ come from the germline V gene. The CDR3 loop is CASSLGVGTIYNEQFF. For the CDR3, the DNA is TGCGCCAGCAGCTTGGGTGTAGGGACCATATACAATGAGCAGTTCTTC.

This clonotype appeared a few times. The chain has TRBV6-5 and TRBJ1-1; D gene unclear. V shed 4 bases and J shed 4 bases, with 16 bases lying between them. From germline, CDR1 is MNHEY and CDR2 SVGAGI. This CDR3 is built from 15 residues. This CDR3 reads CASSFSVGLGTEAFF. The CDR3 DNA follows: TGTGCCAGCAGTTTCTCAGTTGGGTTGGGCACTGAAGCTTTCTTT.

This clonotype occurred a few times. This chain uses TRBV19 with TRBJ2-5; D remains unclear. The V end lost 5 bases, the J end lost 5 bases, and 15 bases lay between the germline ends. This CDR3 is built from 14 residues. CDR1 is LNHDA and CDR2 is SQIVND in the germline V gene (reference sequence). Here the CDR3 reads CASSRSSVRETQYF. The CDR3 region has the DNA TGTGCCAGTAGTCGTTCGTCGGTTCGGGAGACCCAGTACTTC. Full variable domain (remainder filled in from reference TRBV19 and TRBJ2-5): DGGITQSPKYLFRKEGQNVTLSCEQNLNHDAMYWYRQDPGQGLRLIYYSQIVNDFQKGDIAEGYSVSREKKESFPLTVTSAQKNPTAFYLCASSRSSVRETQYFGPGTRLLVL.

A remark on this clonotype: A read error may explain this, as a much larger clone is one base away. This chain joins TRBV20-1 and TRBJ2-7, with 11 bases that match TRBD1. Germline CDR1 is DFQATT and CDR2 is SNEGSKA (reference sequence). This CDR3 region has 16 residues. The CDR3 loop is CCPGQGAIKGVYEQYF. The CDR3 DNA reads TGCTGTCCAGGACAGGGGGCAATAAAGGGAGTCTACGAGCAGTACTTC.

In this sample, this clonotype turned up a few times. The CDR3 nucleotides are TGTGCCAGCAGTTTAAGGGCAATCCGGGAGACCCAGTACTTC. This gives the protein CASSLRAIRETQYF. V usage is TRBV27 and J usage is TRBJ2-5; D remains unclear. V dropped 2 bases and J dropped 5 bases, with 12 bases sitting between them. The V gene's germline CDR1 is MNHEY and CDR2 SMNVEV (reference sequence). There are 14 residues in the CDR3.

This clonotype was observed once. The V gene is TRBV29-1, the J gene TRBJ1-2, with D possibly matching TRBD1 (6 bases). The V and J ends lost 5 bases and 7 bases respectively, with 20 bases between them. The CDR3 has 14 amino acids. Germline assignment: CDR1 SQVTM and CDR2 ANQGSEA. In nucleotides, the CDR3 is TGCAGCGTTCCCTCGACAGGTAGCTGGGGTGGCTACACCTTC. Translation: CSVPSTGSWGGYTF.

The gene calls are TRBV19 and TRBJ2-7; D perhaps matches TRBD1 (6 bases). V was shortened by 6 bases and J by 4 bases, with 19 bases between the two germline ends. This CDR3 contains 15 residues. In germline, CDR1 is LNHDA, CDR2 SQIVND (reference sequence). The chain's CDR3 is CASSQPMATGYEQYF. The CDR3, as DNA: TGTGCCAGTAGCCAACCCATGGCAACAGGGTACGAGCAGTACTTC.

The chain recombines TRBV4-3 with TRBJ2-3; TRBD2 matches at 12 bases. Germline lookup yields CDR1 LGHNA and CDR2 YSLEER. The J segment lost 2 bases and the V segment lost 4 bases, leaving 4 bases of the junction unmatched. The CDR3 extends over 16 amino acids. CDR3 DNA sequence: TGCGCCAGCAGCCGGGGACTAGCGGGCCTCACAGATACGCAGTATTTT. This sequence encodes CASSRGLAGLTDTQYF.

This clonotype was picked up many times. The rearrangement links TRBV20-1 to TRBJ1-1; unclear D gene. This CDR3 has 13 residues. Germline assignment: CDR1 DFQATT and CDR2 SNEGSKA (reference sequence). V was cut by 2 bases and J by 0 bases, with 7 bases left in between. Written as DNA, the CDR3 is TGCAGTGCTAGATTGTGGATGAACACTGAAGCTTTCTTT. Translating it yields CSARLWMNTEAFF.

This chain links TRBV5-1 with TRBJ2-7, with D hard to call. V dropped 4 bases and J dropped 0 bases, with 11 bases sitting between them. Looked up from germline, CDR1 is SGHRS and CDR2 is YFSETQ. This CDR3 contains 14 residues. CDR3 loop: CASSQSLPSYEQYF. The CDR3 DNA reads as TGCGCCAGCAGCCAGTCCCTCCCCTCCTACGAGCAGTACTTC.

This clonotype was counted only a few times. The chain links TRBV5-6 to TRBJ2-1; 16 bases are shared with TRBD2. Germline V gene data show CDR1 as SGHDT and CDR2 as YYEEEE. With V trimmed by 4 bases and J by 3 bases, 4 bases remained unmatched. CDR3 size: 17 residues. The CDR3, as DNA: TGTGCCAGCAGCGGGACTAGCGGGAGGGTTTACTACAATGAGCAGTTCTTC. Its protein product is CASSGTSGRVYYNEQFF.

This clonotype showed up just a few times. V usage is TRBV6-2 or TRBV6-3 and J usage is TRBJ2-1; TRBD2 aligns across 9 bases. The J segment lost 4 bases and the V segment lost 5 bases, leaving 6 bases of the junction unmatched. The CDR3 is made up of 15 amino acids. Per germline, CDR1 MNHEY and CDR2 SVGEGT. The CDR3 DNA sequence: TGTGCCAGCAGTACGACTAGCGGAGAGTACAATGAGCAGTTCTTC. It yields the protein CASSTTSGEYNEQFF.

In its sample, this clonotype was seen a few times. The CDR3 DNA is TGTGCCAGCAGTCCGTACGATTCCCGGATGAACACTGAAGCTTTCTTT. Translation gives CASSPYDSRMNTEAFF. V usage is TRBV27 and J usage is TRBJ1-1; no definite D call. V lost 5 bases and J 0 bases, leaving 16 bases between the germline ends. Germline V gene sequence: CDR1 MNHEY, CDR2 SMNVEV (reference sequence). The CDR3 sequence is 16 residues long.

Details on this clonotype: A much bigger clone sits one base away, suggesting this may be a read error. The chain links TRBV12-3 or TRBV12-4 to TRBJ2-5, with 8 bases fitting TRBD2. V lost 5 bases and J lost 7; bases outside the gene matches: 18. This CDR3 has 17 amino acids. The CDR3 DNA sequence: TGTGCCAGCAGTCCCGGGACTTCGAGACTAGCGTGCGGGACCCAGTACTTC. It encodes CASSPGTSRLACGTQYF.

To note about this clonotype: At one of its ends the junction is not consistent with the germline gene, which may arise from a read error. This chain uses TRBV20-1 with TRBJ1-1; 11 positions match TRBD1. From germline, CDR1 is DFQATT and CDR2 SNEGSKA (reference sequence). The CDR3 spans 16 residues. The CDR3 protein is CCAPGTGGRLNTEAFF. In nucleotides, the CDR3 is TGCTGTGCTCCCGGGACAGGGGGACGACTGAACACTGAAGCTTTCTTT.

The chain combines TRBV20-1 with TRBJ2-1; possibly TRBD1 for D (6 bases). Trimming cost V 1 base and J 3 bases, with 13 bases left between them. CDR1 is DFQATT and CDR2 is SNEGSKA in the germline V gene (reference sequence). The CDR3 sequence is 15 residues long. The CDR3 reads CSARAGTNVYNEQFF. The CDR3 nucleotides are TGCAGTGCTAGAGCCGGGACAAACGTCTACAATGAGCAGTTCTTC.